This T cell receptor (beta chain) emerged from a study of cytomegalovirus exposure and HLA in healthy donors. Overall study findings and caveats: Exclusion applied to some V segments, including TRBV6-2 and TRBV6-3, as they were indistinguishable. The authors later found TCR association rates varying by HLA locus, with DRB1 most and HLA-C fewest. Several of the most significant clusters appeared, in a later analysis, to be linked to common viral pathogens.

In its sample, this clone was seen a few times. The antigen is undetermined. The PCR contained 60 Vbeta and 13 Jbeta primers. Sequencing used immunoSEQ multiplex PCR; TCRdb keeps in-frame clones, though not all of them. The sample lists over 80,000 clones; about 70% were seen once. V was cut by 3 bases and J by 0 bases, with 9 bases left in between. The CDR3 loop spans 16 amino acids. Per germline, CDR1 LGHNA and CDR2 YSLEER. Input material: PBMCs. The chain is built from TRBV4-3 and TRBJ2-6; D is perhaps TRBD1 (6 bases). This clonotype was obtained from a man aged 40-49 years in good health and CMV-seronegative. CDR3 region: CASSHVQGSGANVLTF. The DNA of the CDR3 is TGCGCCAGCAGCCACGTACAGGGCTCTGGGGCCAACGTCCTGACTTTC.